The 10 T cell receptor beta chains given below trace back to one sample, sequenced in a study of regulatory T cells in long-lasting Graves disease. As to time point: persistent/refractory GD, antithyroid drugs over 5 years with positive TRAb. Preparation of the TCR library used RNA extracted from PBMCs. Building of the TCR beta libraries involved iRepertoire HTBI primers and Arm-PCR of CDR3 regions. Each CDR3 protein is one row after TCRdb ran MiXCR on the multiplex PCR reads. The repertoire has about 660,000 distinct CDR3 sequences, about 32% of them found once; the top ten carry about two fifths. The sample in question was peripheral blood mononuclear cells (PBMCs), obtained when the disease was refractory, from a patient treated with antithyroid drugs. The receptors here all came from a female donor with Graves disease.

This clonotype was observed many times. The chain combines TRBV11-2 with TRBJ2-7; 7 bases align to TRBD1. CDR1 is SGHAT, CDR2 FQNNGV, per germline. This CDR3 comprises 11 residues. J gave up 9 bases and V 4 bases, and 3 bases lay outside the gene matches. CDR3 loop: CASSSWTGQYF. The DNA for the CDR3 is TGTGCCAGCAGCTCCTGGACAGGGCAGTACTTC.

V usage is TRBV3-1 and J usage is TRBJ1-2; TRBD1 matches 10 bases. CDR1 is LGHDT, CDR2 YNNKEL, per germline (reference sequence). The CDR3 sequence is 14 residues long. J lost 8 bases, V lost 4 bases, and 7 bases had no gene match. The CDR3 reads CASSPYRTGGGYTF. As DNA, the CDR3 is TGTGCCAGCAGCCCCTACCGGACAGGGGGAGGCTACACCTTC. Looking up the rest from reference TRBV3-1 and TRBJ1-2 gives the full variable domain: DTAVSQTPKYLVTQMGNDKSIKCEQNLGHDTMYWYKQDSKKFLKIMFSYNNKELIINETVPNRFSPKSPDKAHLNLHINSLELGDSAVYFCASSPYRTGGGYTFGSGTRLTVV.

The chain combines TRBV5-6 with TRBJ2-5; D is possibly TRBD1 (6 bases). This CDR3 has 12 residues. V lost 2 bases, J lost 9 bases, and 11 bases lay in between. Germline CDR1 is SGHDT and CDR2 is YYEEEE. CDR3 residues: CASSLSGVAQYF. The CDR3 bases are TGTGCCAGCAGCTTATCAGGGGTGGCCCAGTACTTC. Complete variable domain (other parts from reference TRBV5-6 and TRBJ2-5): DAGVTQSPTHLIKTRGQQVTLRCSPKSGHDTVSWYQQALGQGPQFIFQYYEEEERQRGNFPDRFSGHQFPNYSSELNVNALLLGDSALYLCASSLSGVAQYFGPGTRLLVL.

Only a few counts were recorded for this clonotype. The chain links TRBV19 to TRBJ1-5; maybe TRBD1 (5 bases). Germline CDR1 reads LNHDA; CDR2 reads SQIVND (reference sequence). This CDR3 has 14 amino acids. Trimming pared 8 bases from V and 3 bases from J, leaving 14 bases between. DNA for the CDR3: TGTGCCAGTGGAGAGGGGCCGATCAATCAGCCCCAGCATTTT. Its protein is CASGEGPINQPQHF.

The V gene is TRBV2, the J gene TRBJ1-5; maybe TRBD1 (6 bases). Trimming pared 1 base from V and 3 bases from J, leaving 10 bases between. CDR3 length equals 15 residues. Germline V CDR1 and CDR2: SNHLY, FYNNEI. CDR3 region: CASSEEGQFNQPQHF. CDR3 in DNA: TGTGCCAGCAGTGAAGAAGGACAGTTCAATCAGCCCCAGCATTTT.

This clonotype was counted many times. The chain has TRBV4-1 and TRBJ1-1; TRBD1 matches 7 bases. The J segment lost 4 bases and the V segment lost 0 bases, leaving 8 bases of the junction unmatched. CDR3 length equals 16 residues. Germline V gene sequence: CDR1 MGHRA, CDR2 YSYEKL. The CDR3 coding sequence is TGCGCCAGCAGCCAAGAGAAGCGACAGGGAGGCACTGAAGCTTTCTTT. Translating it yields CASSQEKRQGGTEAFF.

This clonotype appeared many times. V gene TRBV6-1 combines with J gene TRBJ1-1, with 7 bases identical to TRBD1. The V gene's germline CDR1 is MNHNS and CDR2 SASEGT. CDR3 length equals 15 residues. V lost 6 bases, J lost 1 base, and 8 bases stayed unmatched. The CDR3 nucleotides are TGTGCCAGCAGAACTACTGACAGGGCGAACACTGAAGCTTTCTTT. This encodes CASRTTDRANTEAFF.

This clonotype was observed a few times. The V gene is TRBV28, the J gene TRBJ1-5; the D is unclear. Trimming took 8 bases from V and 0 from J, leaving 8 bases between them. Germline values: CDR1 MDHEN, CDR2 SYDVKM. The CDR3 length is 13 residues. The CDR3 sequence: CASLLYSNQPQHF. The CDR3, as DNA: TGTGCCAGCCTACTTTATAGCAATCAGCCCCAGCATTTT.

The V and J genes are TRBV27 and TRBJ2-7, with TRBD1 matching over 7 bases. Germline V CDR1 and CDR2: MNHEY, SMNVEV (reference sequence). The CDR3 has 15 residues. V lost 3 bases, J lost 0 bases, and 5 bases stayed unmatched. The CDR3 region has the DNA TGTGCCAGCAGTTTTTCGGCAGGGGGCTCCTACGAGCAGTACTTC. Protein sequence: CASSFSAGGSYEQYF.

DNA for the CDR3: TGTGCCACCCGGACTAGCACGTTCCAACTCGCGTTCTTC. It encodes CATRTSTFQLAFF. J is TRBJ2-1 and V is TRBV6-1; 8 bases map to TRBD2. This CDR3 has 13 amino acids. CDR1 is MNHNS, CDR2 SASEGT, per germline. Trimming removed 10 bases from V and 15 bases from J; junction bases left unmatched: 17.